The 6 T cell receptor beta chains reported below all come from one sample, sequenced in a study of T cells in Graves' hyperthyroidism and ophthalmopathy. RNA transcripts provided the source from which TCR beta CDR3 regions were amplified. An initial round of RT-PCR targeting the TCR CDR3 relied on the HTBI primer set. TCRdb fed the multiplex PCR reads into MiXCR, producing one record per CDR3 protein. Of over 650,000 distinct CDR3 sequences in the sample, roughly 15% were seen once. The sample comprised blood. The origin of the receptors is a man aged 18 to 30 with Graves' hyperthyroidism.

This chain links TRBV27 with TRBJ2-2; 15 bases agree with TRBD2. This CDR3 has 20 amino acids. Trimming removed 6 bases from V and 0 bases from J; junction bases left unmatched: 11. Germline CDR1 MNHEY, CDR2 SMNVEV (reference sequence). CDR3 nucleotides: TGTGCCAGCAGACCGCTCGGACTAGCGGGAGGGCCTCCGAACACCGGGGAGCTGTTTTTT. This gives the protein CASRPLGLAGGPPNTGELFF.

This clonotype was picked up a small number of times. A read error may account for a junction end that differs from germline. The chain joins TRBV18 to TRBJ1-5; 9 nucleotides line up with TRBD1. Germline CDR1 is KGHSH and CDR2 is LQKENI. CDR3 length: 15 residues. The CDR3 loop reads CASSQQGATNQPQHF. The DNA for the CDR3 is TGTGCCAGCTCACAACAGGGGGCTACCAATCAACCCCAGCATTTT.

This clonotype was observed a few times. The CDR3 ends on some other residue instead of the conserved phenylalanine or tryptophan, so this is likely a read error. The chain joins TRBV6-2 or TRBV6-3 to TRBJ2-2; D is unclear. CDR1 is MNHEY, CDR2 SVGEGT, per germline. V lost 2 bases, J lost 0 bases, and 4 bases lay in between. The CDR3 spans 14 residues. CDR3 amino acids: CASSYDTNTGELFS. Written as DNA, the CDR3 is TGTGCCAGCAGTTACGACACGAACACCGGGGAGCTGTTTTCT.

The chain carries TRBV30 and TRBJ1-1; D is perhaps TRBD1 (6 bases). V was cut by 4 bases and J by 1 base, with 7 bases left in between. Germline CDR1 and CDR2: GTSNPN and SVGIG (reference sequence). This CDR3 is built from 12 residues. As DNA, the CDR3 is TGTGCCTGGAAACAGGGGAACACTGAAGCTTTCTTT. Encoded protein: CAWKQGNTEAFF.

As for this clonotype: A much larger clone lies one base from this, so it may be a read error. The J gene is TRBJ2-7, the V gene TRBV18, with TRBD1 identical over 7 bases. The length of the CDR3 is 14 residues. Germline CDR1 KGHSH, CDR2 LQKENI. Trimming took 2 bases from V and 3 from J; bases not matched to a gene: 4. CDR3 residues: CASSPNRGNYEQYF. The CDR3, as DNA: TGTGCCAGCTCACCAAACAGGGGTAACTACGAGCAGTACTTC.

This clonotype has more than one count but fewer than ten. This chain uses TRBV6-1 with TRBJ2-3, with 15 nucleotides matching TRBD2. The CDR3 is made up of 14 amino acids. Per the germline V gene, CDR1 is MNHNS and CDR2 is SASEGT. Trimming cost V 8 bases and J 6 bases; bases outside gene matches: 3. The CDR3 reads CASLGTSGRDTQYF. The CDR3, as DNA: TGTGCCAGCCTTGGGACTAGCGGGAGGGATACGCAGTATTTT.